A single sample is the source of the 32 T cell receptor beta chains below, sequenced in a study of CD8 T cells in ankylosing spondylitis. Broader study findings: Typical of ankylosing spondylitis blood, it appeared, was a TCR beta motif of eight highly homologous variants.

These receptors are not linked to any known antigen. TCRdb re-derived calls from the 5' RACE reads in MiXCR, one entry per CDR3 protein. This table holds approximately 440,000 distinct CDR3 sequences, about a sixth found once. The sample consisted of blood, either unsorted or a sorted T cell fraction (not recorded which). The receptors stem from a male donor with ankylosing spondylitis.

This clonotype was observed at least ten times. CDR3 protein: CASSGQGRQPQHF. CDR3 DNA: TGTGCCAGCAGCGGACAGGGGAGGCAGCCCCAGCATTTT. The rearrangement uses TRBV12-3 or TRBV12-4 and TRBJ1-5; 9 positions match TRBD1. Trimming took 6 bases from V and 7 from J; bases not matched to a gene: 4. The CDR3 is 13 residues long.

This clonotype was observed a few times. V is TRBV3-1 and J is TRBJ2-7; 9 bases match TRBD2. Germline trimming cut 2 bases from V and 6 bases from J; bases unmatched to any gene: 8. Germline V gives CDR1 LGHDT, CDR2 YNNKEL (reference sequence). The CDR3 spans 15 residues. The CDR3 sequence: CASSQFLAGVGEQYF. The CDR3 region has the DNA TGTGCCAGCAGCCAATTCTTAGCGGGAGTTGGCGAGCAGTACTTC.

V usage is TRBV13 and J usage is TRBJ2-7; TRBD2 matches at 13 bases. Trimming at V came to 5 bases and at J to 2 bases, leaving 6 bases not matched to a gene. CDR1 is PRHDT and CDR2 is FYEKMQ in the germline V gene (reference sequence). The CDR3 has 16 residues. CDR3 nucleotides: TGTGCCAGCAGCCCCCGGACTAGCGGGGGAACCTACGAGCAGTACTTC. Translating it yields CASSPRTSGGTYEQYF.

This clonotype has just a few counts. The rearrangement uses TRBV10-2 and TRBJ1-6; 10 bases are a match to TRBD1. V was pared by 6 bases and J by 2 bases, with 4 bases of the junction left unmatched. The CDR3 is made up of 16 amino acids. Germline values: CDR1 WSHSY, CDR2 SAAADI. The CDR3 loop reads CASRGQGTTYNSPLHF. The CDR3 bases are TGCGCCAGCAGGGGACAGGGGACGACCTATAATTCACCCCTCCACTTT.

A few counts support this clonotype. The rearrangement joins TRBV5-1 to TRBJ2-7; 12 positions agree with TRBD2. V was pared by 0 bases and J by 4 bases, with 5 bases of the junction left unmatched. The CDR3 consists of 16 residues. Germline assignment: CDR1 SGHRS and CDR2 YFSETQ. The CDR3 sequence: CASSLDGTSGLYEQYF. The CDR3 DNA reads as TGCGCCAGCAGCTTGGATGGGACTAGCGGGTTGTACGAGCAGTACTTC.

This clonotype occurred many times. The gene calls are TRBV10-2 and TRBJ1-1; 8 nucleotides agree with TRBD1. The junction had 3 bases not matched to a gene; V was cut back by 6 bases and J by 3 bases. The CDR3 spans 13 residues. Germline V CDR1 and CDR2: WSHSY, SAAADI. Written as DNA, the CDR3 is TGCGCCAGCAGCAGACAGGGGTACACTGAAGCTTTCTTT. It encodes CASSRQGYTEAFF.

This clonotype showed up many times. The V and J genes are TRBV7-2 and TRBJ2-2; 8 bases line up with TRBD2. This CDR3 spans 15 amino acids. From germline, CDR1 is SGHTA and CDR2 FQGNSA. V lost 7 bases, J lost 3 bases, and 7 bases stayed unmatched. The CDR3 reads CASTPGTRDTGELFF. In nucleotides, the CDR3 is TGTGCCAGCACCCCCGGGACTAGAGACACCGGGGAGCTGTTTTTT.

This chain connects TRBV6-4 to TRBJ2-3; 8 nucleotides match TRBD2. CDR3 size: 17 residues. The germline V gene has CDR1 MRHNA and CDR2 SNTAGT. The trim removed 5 bases at V and 4 bases at J, leaving 14 bases unmatched. The CDR3 spells CASSPSKGAGAADTQYF. CDR3 DNA: TGTGCCAGCAGTCCCTCAAAGGGAGCGGGGGCGGCAGATACGCAGTATTTT.

This chain connects TRBV20-1 to TRBJ1-5; weak D call: TRBD1 (6 bases). Trimming took 4 bases from V and 0 from J, leaving 13 bases between them. CDR1 and CDR2 (germline): DFQATT, SNEGSKA (reference sequence). The CDR3 contains 15 residues. CDR3 in amino acids: CSAIRTDYSNQPQHF. In DNA, the CDR3 is TGCAGTGCTATCCGGACAGATTATAGCAATCAGCCCCAGCATTTT.

The table lists this clonotype with a few counts. The rearrangement uses TRBV5-1 and TRBJ2-5; no clear D gene. The CDR3 sequence is 14 residues long. The V gene lost 2 bases and the J gene lost 0 bases, with 8 bases spanning the gap. Germline V gene lookup returns CDR1 SGHRS and CDR2 YFSETQ. The CDR3 here is CASSLGAHQETQYF. The CDR3 nucleotides are TGCGCCAGCAGCTTAGGTGCCCACCAAGAGACCCAGTACTTC.

The J gene is TRBJ1-2, the V gene TRBV6-5, with D perhaps TRBD1 (5 bases). The CDR3 covers 12 residues. V lost 8 bases and J 4 bases, leaving 11 bases between the germline ends. Germline CDR1 MNHEY, CDR2 SVGAGI. The CDR3 sequence is CASRGGSYGYTF. CDR3 coding DNA: TGTGCCAGCCGGGGGGGGTCCTATGGCTACACCTTC.

This clonotype was seen a few times. V and J are TRBV9 and TRBJ2-1, with TRBD1 identical over 8 bases. Germline values: CDR1 SGDLS, CDR2 YYNGEE. Trimming cost V 3 bases and J 2 bases; bases outside gene matches: 4. The CDR3 contains 15 residues. Here the CDR3 DNA reads TGTGCCAGCAGCGCCCTGGGACAGGCCTACAATGAGCAGTTCTTC. Translated: CASSALGQAYNEQFF.

This clonotype was seen a handful of times. The chain joins TRBV11-2 to TRBJ1-1; D unclear. V was shortened by 3 bases and J by 6 bases, with 14 bases between the two germline ends. This CDR3 is built from 14 residues. Germline V lookup: CDR1 SGHAT, CDR2 FQNNGV. This chain's CDR3 is CASSFEVRGAEAFF. The CDR3 bases are TGTGCCAGCAGCTTCGAGGTCCGTGGAGCTGAAGCTTTCTTT.

This chain links TRBV19 with TRBJ2-7, with 7 bases fitting TRBD1. This CDR3 is 15 amino acids long. Losses at the gene ends were 6 bases for V and 3 bases for J; bases not matched to a gene: 11. The germline gives CDR1 LNHDA, CDR2 SQIVND (reference sequence). CDR3 DNA sequence: TGTGCCAGTAGCACAGGGGTCTCTATTCACTACGAGCAGTACTTC. This codes for CASSTGVSIHYEQYF.

The chain uses TRBV7-2 and TRBJ2-7; D may match TRBD1 or TRBD2 (5 bases each). The CDR3 extends over 16 amino acids. Germline V gene lookup returns CDR1 SGHTA and CDR2 FQGNSA. The V end lost 5 bases, the J end lost 6 bases, and 23 bases lay between the germline ends. The CDR3 reads CASSQRSGTGLSEQYF. Written as DNA, the CDR3 is TGTGCCAGCAGCCAACGGTCTGGGACCGGGTTATCCGAGCAGTACTTC. Using reference TRBV7-2 and TRBJ2-7 for the parts outside the CDR3, the full variable domain is GAGVSQSPSNKVTEKGKDVELRCDPISGHTALYWYRQSLGQGLEFLIYFQGNSAPDKSGLPSDRFSAERTGGSVSTLTIQRTQQEDSAVYLCASSQRSGTGLSEQYFGPGTRLTVT.

This clonotype has only a few counts. J is TRBJ1-3 and V is TRBV11-2; 8 nucleotides agree with TRBD1. Germline loops: CDR1 SGHAT, CDR2 FQNNGV. The ends lost 5 bases at V and 0 bases at J; junction bases unmatched: 12. CDR3 length: 18 residues. CDR3 sequence reads: CASSRRGWDRSSGNTIYF. CDR3 nucleotide sequence: TGTGCCAGCAGCCGAAGGGGGTGGGACAGGAGCTCTGGAAACACCATATATTTT.

This clonotype was found a few times. The V call is TRBV5-1, the J call TRBJ2-5; D is uncertain. The germline V gene encodes CDR1 SGHRS and CDR2 YFSETQ. The CDR3 sequence is 15 residues long. The V end lost 4 bases, the J end lost 0 bases, and 13 bases lay between the germline ends. The DNA of the CDR3 is TGCGCCAGCAGCCCTTTACGCGAGCACCAAGAGACCCAGTACTTC. This encodes CASSPLREHQETQYF.

In this sample, this clonotype turned up once. The chain is built from TRBV6-2 or TRBV6-3 and TRBJ2-7, with D possibly matching TRBD2 (6 bases). The CDR3 spans 13 residues. Trimming cost V 5 bases and J 1 base, with 9 bases left between them. Germline values: CDR1 MNHEY, CDR2 SVGEGT. The CDR3 here is CASSGDWSYEQYF. DNA of the CDR3: TGTGCCAGCAGTGGGGACTGGTCCTACGAGCAGTACTTC.

This clonotype was counted between two and nine times. The CDR3 DNA reads TGCAGTGCTACGAGCCATATCGGGAGGGCCTCGGACAAAAACATTCAGTACTTC. This gives the protein CSATSHIGRASDKNIQYF. The V gene is TRBV20-1, the J gene TRBJ2-4, with 8 bases fitting TRBD2. The V gene's germline CDR1 is DFQATT and CDR2 SNEGSKA (reference sequence). Trimming at V came to 4 bases and at J to 3 bases, leaving 17 bases not matched to a gene. This CDR3 is 18 amino acids long.

The V and J genes are TRBV5-6 and TRBJ2-1, with D possibly TRBD1 on 6 matching bases. Germline V gives CDR1 SGHDT, CDR2 YYEEEE. The CDR3 contains 13 residues. V was cut by 0 bases and J by 6 bases, with 7 bases left in between. The chain's CDR3 is CASSLARGNEQFF. For the CDR3, the DNA is TGTGCCAGCAGCTTGGCCAGGGGCAATGAGCAGTTCTTC.

This clonotype was recorded a few times. This chain links TRBV20-1 with TRBJ2-1; the D gene is possibly TRBD2 (7 bases). The CDR3 is 15 amino acids. Germline CDR1 is DFQATT and CDR2 is SNEGSKA (reference sequence). V lost 6 bases to trimming and J lost 0 bases, with 15 bases between them. CDR3 sequence: CSAPLGGPSYNEQFF. CDR3 nucleotides: TGCAGTGCCCCGTTGGGGGGGCCCTCCTACAATGAGCAGTTCTTC.

This clonotype appeared a few times. This chain connects TRBV10-3 to TRBJ2-3; 10 bases map to TRBD2. The CDR3 runs to 14 residues. V lost 8 bases to trimming and J lost 6 bases; unmatched junction nucleotides: 8. Germline CDR1 is ENHRY and CDR2 is SYGVKD. DNA for the CDR3: TGTGCCATCGCGAGCGGGAGGGCCATCGATACGCAGTATTTT. Its protein is CAIASGRAIDTQYF.

This clonotype was seen more than once but under ten times. This may arise from a read error, as a much more abundant clone is one base away. The V and J genes are TRBV6-7 and TRBJ2-1; 7 positions match TRBD1. TRBV6-7 is noted as an ORF with a role that remains uncertain. Trimming cost V 6 bases and J 0 bases; bases outside gene matches: 2. The CDR3 has 14 amino acids. In nucleotides, the CDR3 is TGTGCCAGCAGCGGGACAGCCTCCTACAATGAGCAGTTCTTC. Its protein is CASSGTASYNEQFF.

This sequence joins TRBV12-3 or TRBV12-4 and TRBJ2-5; TRBD2 is a possible D gene (6 bases). CDR3 length: 15 amino acids. Trimming cost V 5 bases and J 3 bases, with 16 bases left between them. CDR3 nucleotides: TGTGCCAGCAGTCCCGGGACTGCACGAAAAGAGACCCAGTACTTC. Translation gives CASSPGTARKETQYF.

A few counts support this clonotype. This rearrangement joins TRBV6-1 to TRBJ2-3, with TRBD2 as a possible D gene (6 bases). Trimming removed 3 bases from V and 2 bases from J, with 18 bases in between. CDR3 length: 17 amino acids. CDR1 is MNHNS and CDR2 is SASEGT in the germline V gene. The CDR3 loop is CASSDLGTSKTTDTQYF. CDR3 coding DNA: TGTGCCAGCAGTGACCTCGGGACTTCGAAAACCACAGATACGCAGTATTTT.

This clonotype has at least ten counts. The genes are TRBV20-1 and TRBJ2-3, with D unclear. Trimming shortened V by 3 bases and J by 2 bases, and 12 bases separated the two germline ends. CDR3 size: 14 residues. CDR1 is DFQATT and CDR2 is SNEGSKA in the germline V gene (reference sequence). CDR3 sequence reads: CSARYGGFTDTQYF. CDR3 in DNA: TGCAGTGCTAGGTACGGCGGATTCACAGATACGCAGTATTTT.

In this sample, this clonotype turned up many times. The chain recombines TRBV20-1 with TRBJ2-2; 9 nucleotides align to TRBD1. V was clipped by 6 bases and J by 7 bases; unmatched bases: 3. Germline V gene sequence: CDR1 DFQATT, CDR2 SNEGSKA (reference sequence). This CDR3 has 12 residues. The CDR3 sequence is CSADRGGGELFF. The CDR3 DNA follows: TGCAGTGCAGACAGGGGGGGCGGGGAGCTGTTTTTT.

This clonotype was recorded a few times. This chain uses TRBV12-3 or TRBV12-4 with TRBJ1-5; D remains unclear. CDR3 size: 15 residues. V was clipped by 6 bases and J by 6 bases, with 18 bases between them. CDR3 sequence (DNA): TGTGCCAGCAGCCAGAGACACGGGGAGGGTCAGCCCCAGCATTTT. Translated, it gives CASSQRHGEGQPQHF.

The chain couples TRBV4-1 to TRBJ1-2; D not certain. The V and J ends lost 1 base and 9 bases respectively, with 21 bases between them. The CDR3 has 16 residues. Germline CDR1 reads MGHRA; CDR2 reads YSYEKL. CDR3 residues: CASSQANMGFTTSYTF. For the CDR3, the DNA is TGCGCCAGCAGCCAAGCGAATATGGGATTCACAACCAGCTACACCTTC.

This sequence joins TRBV9 and TRBJ2-1; 10 nucleotides align to TRBD2. Per the germline V gene, CDR1 is SGDLS and CDR2 is YYNGEE. This CDR3 contains 16 residues. V shed 1 base, J shed 1 base, and the junction held 2 bases outside the gene matches. CDR3 protein: CASSVLAGGSYNEQFF. The CDR3 DNA sequence: TGTGCCAGCAGCGTATTAGCGGGGGGTTCCTACAATGAGCAGTTCTTC.

The CDR3 coding sequence is TGCGCCAGCAGCCCCCTAACCCTGAACACTGAAGCTTTCTTT. Translation gives CASSPLTLNTEAFF. V is TRBV5-1 and J is TRBJ1-1; no firm D call. This CDR3 contains 14 residues. From germline, CDR1 is SGHRS and CDR2 YFSETQ. The V and J ends lost 4 bases and 0 bases respectively, with 10 bases between them.

This clonotype came up a few times. The chain uses TRBV19 and TRBJ1-3, with no clear D. V dropped 1 base and J dropped 2 bases, with 6 bases sitting between them. This CDR3 has 14 amino acids. Per the germline V gene, CDR1 is LNHDA and CDR2 is SQIVND (reference sequence). CDR3 amino acids: CASSIAAAGNTIYF. DNA of the CDR3: TGTGCCAGTAGTATAGCGGCAGCTGGAAACACCATATATTTT.